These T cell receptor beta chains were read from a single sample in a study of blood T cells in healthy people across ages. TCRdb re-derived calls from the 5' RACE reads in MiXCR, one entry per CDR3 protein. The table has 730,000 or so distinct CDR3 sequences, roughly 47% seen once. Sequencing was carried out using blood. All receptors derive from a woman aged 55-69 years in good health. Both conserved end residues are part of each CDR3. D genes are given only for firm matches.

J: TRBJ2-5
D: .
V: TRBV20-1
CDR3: CSAQQGGSQETQYF

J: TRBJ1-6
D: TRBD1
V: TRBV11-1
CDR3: CASSPRWDSNSPLHF

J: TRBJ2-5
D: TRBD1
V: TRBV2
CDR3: CTSHLDRAETQYF

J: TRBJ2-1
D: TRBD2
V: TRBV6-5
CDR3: CASSFAPPNSGCRSYNEQFF

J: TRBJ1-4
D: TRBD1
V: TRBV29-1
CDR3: CSVAGQGEEKLFF

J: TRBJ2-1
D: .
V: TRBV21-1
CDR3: CANGGSGSYNEQFF

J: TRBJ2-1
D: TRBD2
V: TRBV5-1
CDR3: CASSLGLAGQSSYNEQFF

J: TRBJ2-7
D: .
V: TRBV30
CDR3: CAWSVLPGNYEQYF

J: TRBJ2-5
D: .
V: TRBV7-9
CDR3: CASSADWVETQYF

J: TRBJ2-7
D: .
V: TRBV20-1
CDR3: CSARVDSYEQYF

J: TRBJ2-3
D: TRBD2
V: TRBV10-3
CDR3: CAIRPGLAGADTQYF

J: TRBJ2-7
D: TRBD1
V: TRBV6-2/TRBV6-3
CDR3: CASRAPGTGNYEQYF

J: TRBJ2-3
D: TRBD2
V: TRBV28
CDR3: CASSLYSAGEFSGTDTQYF

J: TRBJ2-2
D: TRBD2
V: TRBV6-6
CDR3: CASSRLAGVNTGELFF

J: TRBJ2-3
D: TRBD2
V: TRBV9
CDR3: CASSPHSGGSDTQYF

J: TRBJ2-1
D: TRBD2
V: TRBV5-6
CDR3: CASSLAITSGYNEQFF

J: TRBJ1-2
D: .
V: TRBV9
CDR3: CASSPHPGESSNYGYTF

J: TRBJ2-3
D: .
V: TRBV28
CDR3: CASSLSGSLTDTQYF

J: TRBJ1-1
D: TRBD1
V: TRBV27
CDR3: CASSSRDRGRDTEAFF

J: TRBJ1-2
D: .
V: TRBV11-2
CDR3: CASSLDGIPGSRGYTF

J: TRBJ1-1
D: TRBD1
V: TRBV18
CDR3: CASSLGGLGNTEAFF

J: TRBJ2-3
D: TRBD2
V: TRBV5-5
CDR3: CASSLNSGVTDTQYF

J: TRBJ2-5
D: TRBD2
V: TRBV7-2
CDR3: CASSSGLAGGQETQYF

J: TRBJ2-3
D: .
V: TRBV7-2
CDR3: CASSMRGQPTDTQYF

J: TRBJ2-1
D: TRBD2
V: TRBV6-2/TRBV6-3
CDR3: CASSMGRASGGKDEQFF

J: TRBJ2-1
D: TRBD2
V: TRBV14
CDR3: CAGSTRESRGDEQFF